The rows below give T cell receptor beta chains drawn from one sample of a study of spatial heterogeneity in lung cancer. TCRdb independently ran MiXCR on the 5' RACE reads; one entry per CDR3 protein. The data show roughly 10,000 distinct CDR3 sequences, around 23% seen once. The sequenced sample was PBMCs, obtained at follow-up. These receptors came from a male donor with early-stage non-small cell lung cancer. CDR3s include the opening cysteine and the closing phenylalanine or tryptophan. The D gene is left open where the match is weak.

CDR3aa: CASSLEGSGTEAFF
j_gene: TRBJ1-1
d_gene: NA
v_gene: TRBV7-9

CDR3aa: CASSQDLGTASSGANVLTF
j_gene: TRBJ2-6
d_gene: TRBD1
v_gene: TRBV4-3

CDR3aa: CASREAATYEQYF
j_gene: TRBJ2-7
d_gene: TRBD2
v_gene: TRBV28

CDR3aa: CASRLPGPNNSPLHF
j_gene: TRBJ1-6
d_gene: NA
v_gene: TRBV28

CDR3aa: CASSEGRDSPYNEQFF
j_gene: TRBJ2-1
d_gene: TRBD1
v_gene: TRBV9

CDR3aa: CASSYSPGAGEKLFF
j_gene: TRBJ1-4
d_gene: NA
v_gene: TRBV6-5

CDR3aa: CASSLSRRETQYF
j_gene: TRBJ2-5
d_gene: NA
v_gene: TRBV7-4

CDR3aa: CASSLTAMNTEAFF
j_gene: TRBJ1-1
d_gene: NA
v_gene: TRBV5-1

CDR3aa: CASSLGGSDETQYF
j_gene: TRBJ2-5
d_gene: NA
v_gene: TRBV11-3

CDR3aa: CASSALKTQYF
j_gene: TRBJ2-5
d_gene: NA
v_gene: TRBV2

CDR3aa: CASSGQTRSEKLFF
j_gene: TRBJ1-4
d_gene: NA
v_gene: TRBV19